A selection of T cell receptor beta chains follows, all from one sample in a study of blood T cell repertoires in COVID-19. The method was immunoSEQ multiplex PCR; TCRdb's version includes in-frame clones alone and lacks a portion of them. The sample records 240,000 or so clones, about 85% being singletons. Sequencing used peripheral blood. Receptors were obtained from a man aged 55-75 years who had recovered from COVID-19. CDR3s include the opening cysteine and the closing phenylalanine or tryptophan. The D gene is left open where the match is weak. The size of a clone is reported for some rows only, either as once, few or many, or as a class for expanded clones.

clone_size: .
v_call: TRBV29-1
j_call: TRBJ1-1
d_call: .
cdr3_nt: TGCAGCGTTGAAGGGTCCCAGGGGTACACTGAAGCTTTCTTT
cdr3_aa: CSVEGSQGYTEAFF

clone_size: once
v_call: TRBV7-9
j_call: TRBJ2-3
d_call: .
cdr3_nt: TGTGCCAGCAGCTTAACGTTCGGGGGTGACACAGATACGCAGTATTTT
cdr3_aa: CASSLTFGGDTDTQYF

clone_size: .
v_call: TRBV5-1
j_call: TRBJ1-1
d_call: .
cdr3_nt: TGCGCCAGCGGTCAGGGGAACCTGAACACTGAAGCTTTCTTT
cdr3_aa: CASGQGNLNTEAFF

clone_size: .
v_call: TRBV4-1
j_call: TRBJ1-2
d_call: .
cdr3_nt: TGCGCCAGCAGCCAAGTCTCAGGGGCCGAACTGGGTGCGGGCTACACCTTC
cdr3_aa: CASSQVSGAELGAGYTF

clone_size: .
v_call: TRBV25-1
j_call: TRBJ1-3
d_call: .
cdr3_nt: TGTGCCAGCAGTCCACCGGGACTTTCGAACACCATATATTTT
cdr3_aa: CASSPPGLSNTIYF

clone_size: few
v_call: TRBV4-1
j_call: TRBJ1-5
d_call: TRBD1
cdr3_nt: TGCGCCACCTCAACAGGGGTTAGCAATCAGCCCCAGCATTTT
cdr3_aa: CATSTGVSNQPQHF

clone_size: .
v_call: TRBV6-1
j_call: TRBJ1-2
d_call: .
cdr3_nt: TGTGCCAGCAGTGGGGGGGGGTATATGGGATCTAACTATGGCTACACCTTC
cdr3_aa: CASSGGGYMGSNYGYTF

clone_size: .
v_call: TRBV3-1/TRBV3-2
j_call: TRBJ1-2
d_call: .
cdr3_nt: TGTGCCAGCAGCCGTAACAGGTACGGCTACACCTTC
cdr3_aa: CASSRNRYGYTF

clone_size: few
v_call: TRBV7-2
j_call: TRBJ2-2
d_call: .
cdr3_nt: TGTGCCAGCAGCCCCCCCCAACAGGGACGTGAGCTGTTTTTT
cdr3_aa: CASSPPQQGRELFF

clone_size: .
v_call: TRBV24-1
j_call: TRBJ2-6
d_call: TRBD2
cdr3_nt: TGTGCCACCAGTGATCAGGGCGGGGGGAGCGGCTCTGGGGCCAACGTCCTGACTTTC
cdr3_aa: CATSDQGGGSGSGANVLTF

clone_size: .
v_call: TRBV5-4
j_call: TRBJ1-2
d_call: .
cdr3_nt: TGTGCCAGCAGCCGCGCCGCGGAGAATGGCTACACCTTC
cdr3_aa: CASSRAAENGYTF

clone_size: .
v_call: TRBV5-1
j_call: TRBJ1-5
d_call: TRBD1
cdr3_nt: TGCGCCAGCAGCTTGGAGGGGGCAAGCAATCAGCCCCAGCATTTT
cdr3_aa: CASSLEGASNQPQHF

clone_size: .
v_call: TRBV14
j_call: TRBJ2-2
d_call: .
cdr3_nt: TGTGCCAGCAGCCAAGGACTTCCAGTTACCGGGGAGCTGTTTTTT
cdr3_aa: CASSQGLPVTGELFF

clone_size: .
v_call: TRBV5-4
j_call: TRBJ1-1
d_call: .
cdr3_nt: TGTGCCAGCAGCTCGGACAGTGAGGGCCACACTGAAGCTTTCTTT
cdr3_aa: CASSSDSEGHTEAFF

clone_size: .
v_call: TRBV2
j_call: TRBJ1-5
d_call: .
cdr3_nt: TGTGCCAGCTTTAGTGGTTCGGGCAATCAGCCCCAGCATTTT
cdr3_aa: CASFSGSGNQPQHF

clone_size: .
v_call: TRBV5-1
j_call: TRBJ1-2
d_call: .
cdr3_nt: TGCGCCAGCAGCGAAGGGAGGGTCTATGGCTACACCTTC
cdr3_aa: CASSEGRVYGYTF

clone_size: .
v_call: TRBV7-6
j_call: TRBJ1-3
d_call: .
cdr3_nt: TGTGCCAGCAGCTTAGGACAGCCCTTCTCTGGAAACACCATATATTTT
cdr3_aa: CASSLGQPFSGNTIYF

clone_size: .
v_call: TRBV7-9
j_call: TRBJ2-2
d_call: .
cdr3_nt: TGTGCCAGCAGCATGGACGGAAGGGGCACCGGGGAGCTGTTTTTT
cdr3_aa: CASSMDGRGTGELFF

clone_size: .
v_call: TRBV19
j_call: TRBJ2-1
d_call: TRBD2
cdr3_nt: TGTGCCAGTAGTGATCTAGCGGGGGCCTACAATGAGCAGTTCTTC
cdr3_aa: CASSDLAGAYNEQFF

clone_size: .
v_call: TRBV24-1
j_call: TRBJ2-5
d_call: TRBD1
cdr3_nt: TGTGCCACCAGTGAAAACAGGGGTGGGAACCAAGAGACCCAGTACTTC
cdr3_aa: CATSENRGGNQETQYF

clone_size: .
v_call: TRBV30
j_call: TRBJ2-3
d_call: .
cdr3_nt: TGTGCCTGGAGTCCCCCTCCCACTTACACGCAGTATTTT
cdr3_aa: CAWSPPPTYTQYF